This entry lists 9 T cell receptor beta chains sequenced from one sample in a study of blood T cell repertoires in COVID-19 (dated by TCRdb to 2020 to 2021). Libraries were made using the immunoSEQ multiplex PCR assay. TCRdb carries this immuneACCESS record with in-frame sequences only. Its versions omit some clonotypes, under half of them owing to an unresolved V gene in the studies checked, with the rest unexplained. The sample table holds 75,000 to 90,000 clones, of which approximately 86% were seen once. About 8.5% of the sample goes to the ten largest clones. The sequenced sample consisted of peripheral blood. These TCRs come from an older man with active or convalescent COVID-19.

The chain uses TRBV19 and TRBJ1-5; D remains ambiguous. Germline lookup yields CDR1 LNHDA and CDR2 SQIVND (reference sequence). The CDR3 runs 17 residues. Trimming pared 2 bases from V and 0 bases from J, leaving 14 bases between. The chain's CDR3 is CASSITPTGNSNQPQHF. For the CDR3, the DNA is TGTGCCAGTAGTATAACCCCGACGGGGAATAGCAATCAGCCCCAGCATTTT.

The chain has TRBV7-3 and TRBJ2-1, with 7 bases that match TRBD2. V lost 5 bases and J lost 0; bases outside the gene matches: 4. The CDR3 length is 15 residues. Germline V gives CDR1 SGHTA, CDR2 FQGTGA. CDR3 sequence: CASSHGGSSYNEQFF. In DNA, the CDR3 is TGTGCCAGCAGCCACGGGGGGAGCTCCTACAATGAGCAGTTCTTC.

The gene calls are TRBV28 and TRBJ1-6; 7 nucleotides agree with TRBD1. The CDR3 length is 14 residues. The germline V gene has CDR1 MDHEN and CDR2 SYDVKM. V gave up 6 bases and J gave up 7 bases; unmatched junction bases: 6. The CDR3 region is CASRPGQPNSPLHF. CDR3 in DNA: TGTGCCAGCAGACCGGGACAGCCGAATTCACCCCTCCACTTT.

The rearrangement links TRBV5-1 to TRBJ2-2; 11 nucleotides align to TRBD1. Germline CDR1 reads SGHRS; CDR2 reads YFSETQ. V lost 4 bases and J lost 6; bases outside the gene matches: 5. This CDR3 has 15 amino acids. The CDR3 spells CASSRGQGVSGELFF. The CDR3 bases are TGCGCCAGCAGCCGGGGACAGGGGGTTTCCGGGGAGCTGTTTTTT. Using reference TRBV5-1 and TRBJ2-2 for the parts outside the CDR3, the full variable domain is KAGVTQTPRYLIKTRGQQVTLSCSPISGHRSVSWYQQTPGQGLQFLFEYFSETQRNKGNFPGRFSGRQFSNSRSEMNVSTLELGDSALYLCASSRGQGVSGELFFGEGSRLTVL.

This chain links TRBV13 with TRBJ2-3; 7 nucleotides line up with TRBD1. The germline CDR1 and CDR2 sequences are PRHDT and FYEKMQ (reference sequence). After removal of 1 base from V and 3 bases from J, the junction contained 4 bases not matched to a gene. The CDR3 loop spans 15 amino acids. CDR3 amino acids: CASSLVRQGTDTQYF. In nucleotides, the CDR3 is TGTGCCAGCAGCTTAGTTCGACAGGGAACAGATACGCAGTATTTT.

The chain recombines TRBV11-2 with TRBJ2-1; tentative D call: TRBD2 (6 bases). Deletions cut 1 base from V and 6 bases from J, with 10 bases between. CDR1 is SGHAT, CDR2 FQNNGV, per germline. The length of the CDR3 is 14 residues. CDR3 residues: CASSLAGGANEQFF. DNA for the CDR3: TGTGCCAGCAGCTTAGCCGGAGGGGCCAATGAGCAGTTCTTC.

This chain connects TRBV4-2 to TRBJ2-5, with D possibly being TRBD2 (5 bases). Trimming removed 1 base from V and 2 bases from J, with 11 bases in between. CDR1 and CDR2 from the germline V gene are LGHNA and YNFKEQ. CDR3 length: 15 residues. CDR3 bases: TGTGCCAGCAGCCAAGTGGGAGCAACTCAAGAGACCCAGTACTTC. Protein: CASSQVGATQETQYF.

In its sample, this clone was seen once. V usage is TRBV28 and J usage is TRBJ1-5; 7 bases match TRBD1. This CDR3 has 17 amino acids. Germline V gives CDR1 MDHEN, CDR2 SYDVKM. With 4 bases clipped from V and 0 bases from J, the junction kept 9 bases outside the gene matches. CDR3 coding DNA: TGTGCCAGCAGTTCAAAAATAACAGGGGTTAGCAATCAGCCCCAGCATTTT. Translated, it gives CASSSKITGVSNQPQHF.

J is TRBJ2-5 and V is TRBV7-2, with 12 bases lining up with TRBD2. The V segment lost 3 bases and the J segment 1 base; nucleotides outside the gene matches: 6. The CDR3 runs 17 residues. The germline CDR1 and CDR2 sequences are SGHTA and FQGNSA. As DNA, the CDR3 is TGTGCCAGCAGCTTGGTACTAGCGGGGGGCCCCCAAGAGACCCAGTACTTC. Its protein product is CASSLVLAGGPQETQYF.